This T cell receptor (beta chain) was retrieved from a study of T cells in Graves' hyperthyroidism and ophthalmopathy. Disease duration under 2 months; hyperthyroidism patients were aged 18 to 65. The CDR3 consists of 15 residues. The V end was cut by 5 bases, the J end by 4 bases, with 17 bases between. CDR1 MNHEY and CDR2 SVGAGI come from the germline V gene. It was RNA transcripts that yielded the amplified TCR beta CDR3 regions. A first-round RT-PCR of the TCR CDR3 used the HTBI primer set. TCRdb re-derived calls from the multiplex PCR reads in MiXCR, one entry per CDR3 protein. The profile shows 700,000 to 850,000 distinct CDR3 sequences, around a third of them singletons.

This chain joins TRBV6-5 and TRBJ2-5; D gene unclear. Sequencing input: blood. The receptor comes from a woman aged 35 to 49 with Graves' hyperthyroidism. CDR3 in amino acids: CASSETRWVGETQYF. CDR3 coding DNA: TGTGCCAGCAGTGAAACCAGATGGGTGGGAGAGACCCAGTACTTC.